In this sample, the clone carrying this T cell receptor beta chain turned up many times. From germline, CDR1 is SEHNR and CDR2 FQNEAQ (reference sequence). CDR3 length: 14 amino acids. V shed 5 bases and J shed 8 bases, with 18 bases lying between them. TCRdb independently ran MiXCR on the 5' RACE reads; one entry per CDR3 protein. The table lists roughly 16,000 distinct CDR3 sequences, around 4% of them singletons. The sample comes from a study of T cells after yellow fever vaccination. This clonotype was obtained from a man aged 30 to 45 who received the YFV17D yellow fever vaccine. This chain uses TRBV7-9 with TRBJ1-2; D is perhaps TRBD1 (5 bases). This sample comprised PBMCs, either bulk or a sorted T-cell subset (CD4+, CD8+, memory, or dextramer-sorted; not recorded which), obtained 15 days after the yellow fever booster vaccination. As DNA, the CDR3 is TGTGCCAGCAGCAACCGGGGCCCGGAGGGAGGCTACACCTTC. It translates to CASSNRGPEGGYTF. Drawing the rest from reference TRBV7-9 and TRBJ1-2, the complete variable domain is DTGVSQNPRHKITKRGQNVTFRCDPISEHNRLYWYRQTLGQGPEFLTYFQNEAQLEKSRLLSDRFSAERPKGSFSTLEIQRTEQGDSAMYLCASSNRGPEGGYTFGSGTRLTVV.